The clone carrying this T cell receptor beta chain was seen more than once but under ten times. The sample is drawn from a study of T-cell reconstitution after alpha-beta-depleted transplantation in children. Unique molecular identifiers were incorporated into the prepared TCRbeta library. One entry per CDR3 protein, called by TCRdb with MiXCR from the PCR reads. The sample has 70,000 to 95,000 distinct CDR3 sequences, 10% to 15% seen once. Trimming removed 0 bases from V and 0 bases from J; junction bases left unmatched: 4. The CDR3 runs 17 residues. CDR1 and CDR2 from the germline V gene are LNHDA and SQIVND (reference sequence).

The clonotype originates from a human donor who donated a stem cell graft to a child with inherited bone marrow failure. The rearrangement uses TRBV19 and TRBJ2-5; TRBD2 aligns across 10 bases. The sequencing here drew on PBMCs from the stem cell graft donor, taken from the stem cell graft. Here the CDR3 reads CASSIEGSGRYQETQYF. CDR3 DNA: TGTGCCAGTAGTATAGAGGGTAGCGGGAGGTACCAAGAGACCCAGTACTTC.